This T cell receptor (beta chain) was recorded in a study of beta chain bispecific antibodies for T cell cancers. Study observations and caveats: The TRBV12-3 share of total TRBV signal fell approximately 99% after anti-TRBV12 rather than anti-CD19 exposure. Normal T cells contributed less of the targeted TRBV signal than the leukemia cells did.

As regards this clonotype: The antigen remains unidentified.

MiXCR was run by TCRdb on the 5' RACE reads, yielding one entry per CDR3 protein. Of around 19,000 distinct CDR3 sequences listed, approximately 2% are singletons. Blood mononuclear cells were expanded for three to four days using either OKT3 anti-CD3 antibody or CD3/CD28 beads. V lost 4 bases and J lost 1; bases outside the gene matches: 18. The CDR3 covers 20 residues. The germline V gene encodes CDR1 SGHNT and CDR2 YYREEE (reference sequence). The source was healthy donor T cells cultured with leukemia cells, collected from a culture containing a bispecific antibody targeting TCR Vbeta12. The sequence was collected from a human donor in good health. Some clones in this sample may be carry-over from other donors' samples. The chain links TRBV5-4 to TRBJ2-2; 8 bases match TRBD1. In nucleotides, the CDR3 is TGTGCCAGCAGCACGGACAGGGACAAAGGAACTTATCTGAACACCGGGGAGCTGTTTTTT. Translating gives CASSTDRDKGTYLNTGELFF.